This TCR beta chain was sequenced for a study of T cells in Graves' hyperthyroidism and ophthalmopathy. CDR3 size: 14 residues. V lost 6 bases, J lost 1 base, and 5 bases stayed unmatched. The germline V gene encodes CDR1 WSHSY and CDR2 SAAADI. This clonotype came up many times. From RNA transcripts, TCR beta CDR3 regions were amplified. The TCR CDR3 first-round RT-PCR relied on the HTBI primer set. TCRdb fed the multiplex PCR reads into MiXCR, producing one record per CDR3 protein. The sample lists about 300,000 distinct CDR3 sequences; roughly 19% were seen once. This sequence originates from a man aged 45-65 years with Graves' ophthalmopathy. Sequenced: blood. V is TRBV10-2 and J is TRBJ1-1; the match to TRBD1 covers 7 bases. The CDR3 sequence is CASRAGTANTEAFF. Here the CDR3 DNA reads TGCGCCAGCAGGGCGGGGACAGCGAACACTGAAGCTTTCTTT.